The 27 T cell receptor beta chains listed next were all sequenced from one sample in a study of a mutant IDH1 vaccine in newly diagnosed glioma. Clones were sequenced by immunoSEQ multiplex PCR, and TCRdb holds only the in-frame ones, with some missing. The sample has about 34,000 clones; about three quarters are singletons. Documented time point: baseline, week 1 (first vaccination visit). Indicated treatment: pre-vaccination baseline after standard-of-care therapy. The sequencing here drew on peripheral blood mononuclear cells (PBMCs), taken from a glioma patient treated with radiotherapy, temozolomide or both. Receptor source: a man aged 50 or older with glioma. Some clones in this sample may be carry-over from other donors' samples.

This rearrangement joins TRBV5-3 to TRBJ1-1; D is undetermined. TRBV5-3 is recorded as an ORF, its role being uncertain. V gave up 4 bases and J gave up 0 bases, with 13 bases separating them. This CDR3 contains 15 residues. The CDR3 bases are TGTGCCAGAAGCCCCATCGGGGTAATGAACACTGAAGCTTTCTTT. Its translation is CARSPIGVMNTEAFF.

The chain links TRBV19 to TRBJ2-3; D call uncertain. CDR3 length: 13 amino acids. V was trimmed by 3 bases and J by 6 bases, leaving 10 bases between them. The germline V gene has CDR1 LNHDA and CDR2 SQIVND (reference sequence). The CDR3 nucleotides are TGTGCCAGTAGTATTAGGTCGTGGGATACGCAGTATTTT. The encoded protein is CASSIRSWDTQYF.

V and J are TRBV6-6 and TRBJ1-3, with D possibly being TRBD1 (5 bases). Looked up from germline, CDR1 is MNHNY and CDR2 is SVGAGI (reference sequence). CDR3 length: 15 residues. The V and J ends lost 0 bases and 2 bases respectively, with 8 bases between them. The CDR3 reads CASSYSGTPGNTIYF. CDR3 DNA: TGTGCCAGCAGTTACTCTGGGACCCCTGGAAACACCATATATTTT.

The V call is TRBV5-1, the J call TRBJ2-7; 13 bases are shared with TRBD2. This CDR3 comprises 15 residues. J gave up 3 bases and V 4 bases, and 4 bases lay outside the gene matches. Germline lookup yields CDR1 SGHRS and CDR2 YFSETQ. CDR3 coding DNA: TGCGCCAGCAGCCTAAGGACTAGCGGGAGCTACGAGCAGTACTTC. It codes for CASSLRTSGSYEQYF.

The rearrangement joins TRBV5-6 to TRBJ2-2; no clear D. CDR1 is SGHDT and CDR2 is YYEEEE in the germline V gene. This CDR3 is built from 16 residues. With 2 bases removed from V and 7 bases from J, the gap between germline ends came to 18 bases. Here the CDR3 DNA reads TGTGCCAGCAGCTTCGCCACCCGGTTTATTAGCGGGGAGCTGTTTTTT. Its protein product is CASSFATRFISGELFF.

This clone occurred a few times. The rearrangement uses TRBV29-1 and TRBJ1-1; D unresolved. Trimming stripped 4 bases from V and 4 bases from J, with 7 bases between. The CDR3 loop spans 11 amino acids. The germline gives CDR1 SQVTM, CDR2 ANQGSEA. CDR3 DNA: TGCAGCGTTGTACCGGCCACTGAAGCTTTCTTT. It is translated as CSVVPATEAFF.

This chain connects TRBV27 to TRBJ2-7, with 8 bases aligning to TRBD2. The CDR3 runs to 13 residues. J gave up 6 bases and V 5 bases, and 6 bases lay outside the gene matches. CDR1 MNHEY and CDR2 SMNVEV come from the germline V gene (reference sequence). In DNA form, the CDR3 reads TGTGCCAGCAGTAAGCCGGGGGGGGTCGAGCAGTACTTC. It specifies CASSKPGGVEQYF.

The V gene is TRBV7-2, the J gene TRBJ2-1, with D perhaps matching TRBD1 (6 bases). Germline V lookup: CDR1 SGHTA, CDR2 FQGNSA. The ends were cut back, 5 bases at V and 0 bases at J, with 11 bases in the middle. There are 15 residues in the CDR3. CDR3 sequence (DNA): TGTGCCAGCAGCCAGGACAGTAGCTCCTACAATGAGCAGTTCTTC. This encodes CASSQDSSSYNEQFF.

J is TRBJ2-7 and V is TRBV2; no clear D gene. The CDR3 is 11 residues long. CDR1 and CDR2 (germline): SNHLY, FYNNEI. The V gene lost 7 bases and the J gene lost 3 bases, with 7 bases spanning the gap. The CDR3 coding sequence is TGTGCCAGCAAAGAGATCTACGAGCAGTACTTC. The encoded protein is CASKEIYEQYF.

The chain uses TRBV7-2 and TRBJ2-7; TRBD2 aligns across 7 bases. The germline CDR1 and CDR2 sequences are SGHTA and FQGNSA. V dropped 2 bases and J dropped 3; count of bases not matched to a gene: 7. The CDR3 has 15 amino acids. The CDR3: CASSLSGIRSYEQYF. DNA of the CDR3: TGTGCCAGCAGCTTAAGCGGGATTAGGAGCTACGAGCAGTACTTC.

This clone occurred once. V usage is TRBV9 and J usage is TRBJ1-3; the D gene is possibly TRBD1 (6 bases). The V and J ends lost 7 bases and 2 bases respectively, with 13 bases between them. The CDR3 loop spans 14 amino acids. Germline V gives CDR1 SGDLS, CDR2 YYNGEE. CDR3 protein: CASQEQGPGNTIYF. CDR3 bases: TGTGCCAGCCAAGAACAGGGACCTGGAAACACCATATATTTT.

The J gene is TRBJ1-2, the V gene TRBV4-3, with D perhaps matching TRBD1 (6 bases). CDR1 LGHNA and CDR2 YSLEER come from the germline V gene. Trimming took off 4 bases at V and 8 bases at J, with 14 bases between the two ends. The CDR3 contains 13 residues. The CDR3 spells CASSPSGTRGYTF. In DNA form, the CDR3 reads TGCGCCAGCAGCCCCTCCGGGACAAGAGGCTACACCTTC.

The V gene is TRBV28, the J gene TRBJ2-7; 9 bases match TRBD2. Trimming took 2 bases from V and 2 from J; bases not matched to a gene: 4. The germline V gene has CDR1 MDHEN and CDR2 SYDVKM. The CDR3 is 15 amino acids. The CDR3 spells CASSLAGGGAYEQYF. For the CDR3, the DNA is TGTGCCAGCAGTTTAGCGGGAGGGGGTGCCTACGAGCAGTACTTC. Looking up the rest from reference TRBV28 and TRBJ2-7 gives the full variable domain: DVKVTQSSRYLVKRTGEKVFLECVQDMDHENMFWYRQDPGLGLRLIYFSYDVKMKEKGDIPEGYSVSREKKERFSLILESASTNQTSMYLCASSLAGGGAYEQYFGPGTRLTVT.

The chain joins TRBV5-6 to TRBJ1-6; a possible D gene is TRBD1 (5 bases). Germline CDR1 is SGHDT and CDR2 is YYEEEE. The CDR3 consists of 14 residues. Trimming cost V 0 bases and J 9 bases, with 10 bases left between them. This chain's CDR3 is CASSLGRVGSPLHF. CDR3 DNA: TGTGCCAGCAGCTTGGGCAGGGTGGGTTCACCCCTCCACTTT.

The V call is TRBV5-4, the J call TRBJ2-7; no clear D. The CDR3 covers 14 residues. Germline V gene sequence: CDR1 SGHNT, CDR2 YYREEE (reference sequence). V gave up 0 bases and J gave up 9 bases, with 16 bases separating them. The CDR3 DNA is TGTGCCAGCAGCTTGGCAGGTCAGACCGCGAGGCAGTACTTC. This codes for CASSLAGQTARQYF.

The chain combines TRBV20-1 with TRBJ1-1; D gene uncertain. This CDR3 is 11 amino acids long. The ends were cut back, 4 bases at V and 11 bases at J, with 14 bases in the middle. Germline-derived CDR1 and CDR2 are DFQATT and SNEGSKA (reference sequence). The CDR3 is CSATLLGRAFF. The CDR3 DNA reads as TGCAGTGCTACCCTTCTAGGGCGGGCTTTCTTT.

In its sample, this clone was seen a few times. This chain joins TRBV7-9 and TRBJ1-2; 11 bases line up with TRBD1. This CDR3 contains 14 residues. Germline V lookup: CDR1 SEHNR, CDR2 FQNEAQ (reference sequence). J was trimmed by 7 bases and V by 5 bases; bases with no gene match: 6. CDR3 coding DNA: TGTGCCAGCAGCATCGGACAGGGGGCATTTGGCTACACCTTC. Translating it yields CASSIGQGAFGYTF.

This chain links TRBV19 with TRBJ1-6, with no clear D. Germline V gene sequence: CDR1 LNHDA, CDR2 SQIVND (reference sequence). This CDR3 is 14 amino acids long. V shed 6 bases and J shed 7 bases, with 13 bases lying between them. CDR3 amino acids: CASSTLISNSPLHF. Written as DNA, the CDR3 is TGTGCCAGTAGCACCCTTATTAGCAATTCACCCCTCCACTTT.

The rearrangement links TRBV20-1 to TRBJ2-5; D may be TRBD1 (6 bases). Trimming left V 6 bases short and J 5 bases short, with 10 bases between. The germline V gene encodes CDR1 DFQATT and CDR2 SNEGSKA (reference sequence). The CDR3 covers 11 residues. The CDR3 bases are TGCAGTGCCCCAAGGGGGGAGACCCAGTACTTC. Amino acids: CSAPRGETQYF.

This rearrangement joins TRBV2 to TRBJ2-2, with TRBD1 matching over 11 bases. The germline V gene has CDR1 SNHLY and CDR2 FYNNEI. This CDR3 spans 19 amino acids. V lost 5 bases, J lost 0 bases, and 11 bases stayed unmatched. DNA of the CDR3: TGTGCCAGCAGTCGACCCCCACCGGGACAGGGGGCGAACACCGGGGAGCTGTTTTTT. Translated: CASSRPPPGQGANTGELFF.

The CDR3 DNA follows: TGTGCCAGCAGCGTAGCTACGGTAGGTTCTGAAGCTTTCTTT. Protein product: CASSVATVGSEAFF. V is TRBV9 and J is TRBJ1-1; D not certain. V gave up 0 bases and J gave up 6 bases, with 12 bases separating them. There are 14 residues in the CDR3. Looked up from germline, CDR1 is SGDLS and CDR2 is YYNGEE.

The CDR3 DNA follows: TGTGCCAGTTCCCCTTCGGGCGGGGCGGGAGCTTTCTTT. Its translation: CASSPSGGAGAFF. This sequence joins TRBV19 and TRBJ1-1, with D possibly being TRBD1 (5 bases). Germline V gene data show CDR1 as LNHDA and CDR2 as SQIVND (reference sequence). Trimming shortened V by 8 bases and J by 10 bases, and 20 bases separated the two germline ends. CDR3 size: 13 residues.

J is TRBJ2-7 and V is TRBV19; 8 bases agree with TRBD1. The junction had 15 bases not matched to a gene; V was cut back by 5 bases and J by 9 bases. Germline CDR1 reads LNHDA; CDR2 reads SQIVND (reference sequence). The CDR3 length is 15 residues. The CDR3, as DNA: TGTGCCAGTAGTCCGACCCCGGGACAGGCGAGGAGGCAGTACTTC. Its translation: CASSPTPGQARRQYF.

In its sample, this clone was seen a few times. The rearrangement uses TRBV19 and TRBJ2-1; D uncertain. V lost 9 bases and J lost 8, with 14 bases in between. Germline CDR1 reads LNHDA; CDR2 reads SQIVND (reference sequence). CDR3 length equals 12 residues. The CDR3 nucleotides are TGTGCCAGCTTTAATACGGCCCATGAGCAGTTCTTC. This codes for CASFNTAHEQFF.

The genes are TRBV6-1 and TRBJ2-7; TRBD1 or TRBD2 may be the D gene (5 bases each). The CDR3 is 14 amino acids. Trimming left V 3 bases short and J 2 bases short, with 11 bases between. Germline values: CDR1 MNHNS, CDR2 SASEGT. CDR3 protein: CASSERGPTYEQYF. CDR3 DNA: TGTGCCAGCAGTGAGAGGGGACCCACCTACGAGCAGTACTTC.

The rearrangement uses TRBV27 and TRBJ1-5; D is ambiguous. Germline values: CDR1 MNHEY, CDR2 SMNVEV (reference sequence). V lost 0 bases and J 1 base, leaving 4 bases between the germline ends. The CDR3 extends over 14 amino acids. The CDR3 here is CASSLSWSNQPQHF. The DNA for the CDR3 is TGTGCCAGCAGTTTATCGTGGAGCAATCAGCCCCAGCATTTT.

The chain combines TRBV9 with TRBJ2-3, with 10 bases matching TRBD2. From germline, CDR1 is SGDLS and CDR2 YYNGEE. CDR3 length: 15 amino acids. V was clipped by 0 bases and J by 7 bases; unmatched bases: 5. CDR3 coding DNA: TGTGCCAGCAGCGTAGAAGCGGGGGGGCCAAATACGCAGTATTTT. This encodes CASSVEAGGPNTQYF. Using reference TRBV9 and TRBJ2-3 for the parts outside the CDR3, the full variable domain is DSGVTQTPKHLITATGQRVTLRCSPRSGDLSVYWYQQSLDQGLQFLIQYYNGEERAKGNILERFSAQQFPDLHSELNLSSLELGDSALYFCASSVEAGGPNTQYFGPGTRLTVL.